The 2 T cell receptor beta chains in this list originate from one sample, sequenced in a study of post-analysis software for immune sequencing data. Unique molecular identifiers featured in each of the TCR beta cDNA libraries. TCRdb re-called the PCR reads with MiXCR, one entry per CDR3 protein. The sample shows about 620,000 distinct CDR3 sequences, roughly 46% of them seen only once. Findings of the study overall: Controls showed lower frequencies than patients for a handful of TRBV segments, and TRBV5-6, TRBV5-1 and TRBV20-1 were among these.

Their antigen targets remain unknown. The source material was blood. Every receptor here comes from a girl aged 10 to 17 with multiple sclerosis.

This clonotype has only a few counts. The chain joins TRBV4-1 to TRBJ1-2; no clear D. Trimming took 4 bases from V and 0 from J, leaving 15 bases between them. The CDR3 is 16 residues long. Germline CDR1 MGHRA, CDR2 YSYEKL. In DNA, the CDR3 is TGCGCCAGCAGCCCCCCTCTGGGTTGGGCTAACTATGGCTACACCTTC. This gives the protein CASSPPLGWANYGYTF.

This chain links TRBV10-3 with TRBJ2-5; tentatively, D is TRBD1 or TRBD2 (5 bases each). CDR1 and CDR2 from the germline V gene are ENHRY and SYGVKD. Trimming removed 6 bases from V and 2 bases from J, with 22 bases in between. CDR3 length equals 17 residues. The CDR3 sequence is CAIREADGEGPQETQYF. DNA for the CDR3: TGTGCCATCAGAGAGGCCGACGGAGAGGGACCGCAAGAGACCCAGTACTTC.